This T cell receptor (beta chain) was identified in a study of Ad26.COV2.S vaccination and SARS-CoV-2 variants. Turning to the study itself: Participants got Ad26.COV2.S intramuscularly, once or twice 56 days apart. General observations from the study: Estimates derived from TCR breadth and depth analyses may have underestimated total T cell responses. The placebo group had lower spike-specific TCR breadth than the vaccine recipients did.

On this clone itself: The antigen remains unidentified.

Treatment of the sample: about 20 received Ad26.COV2.S at low or high dose, single or two shots; several received placebo; per-sample allocation not given. Specimens were obtained on day 63 following the first vaccine or placebo injection. Vaccination employed an Ad26 vector expressing the Wuhan-strain SARS-CoV-2 spike. Germline CDR1 is GTSNPN and CDR2 is SVGIG (reference sequence). The CDR3 consists of 15 residues. Losses at the gene ends were 2 bases for V and 7 bases for J; bases not matched to a gene: 11. TCRdb's table, derived via immunoSEQ multiplex PCR, lists solely in-frame clones and lacks some. Of about 480,000 clones in the sample, 70% to 90% are singletons; the top ten hold roughly 12%.

This TCR was recovered from a person between 18 and 65 years old who received the Ad26.COV2.S COVID-19 vaccine or a placebo. This chain links TRBV30 with TRBJ2-7; 10 bases are a match to TRBD1. The specimen comprised peripheral blood, sampled in a trial of Ad26.COV2.S vaccine versus placebo. CDR3 sequence (DNA): TGTGCCTGGAGTCCGGGACAGGGGCGGGTTCGAGAGCAGTACTTC. As protein: CAWSPGQGRVREQYF.